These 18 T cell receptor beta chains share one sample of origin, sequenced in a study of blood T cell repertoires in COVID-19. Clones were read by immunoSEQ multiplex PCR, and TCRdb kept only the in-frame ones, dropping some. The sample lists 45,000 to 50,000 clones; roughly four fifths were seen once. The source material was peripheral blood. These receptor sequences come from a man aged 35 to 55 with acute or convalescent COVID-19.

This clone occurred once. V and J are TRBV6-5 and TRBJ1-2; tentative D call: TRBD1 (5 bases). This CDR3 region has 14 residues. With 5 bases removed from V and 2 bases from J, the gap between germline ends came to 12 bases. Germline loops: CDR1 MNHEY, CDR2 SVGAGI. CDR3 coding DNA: TGTGCCAGCAGTACGGGGGGAGGGAACTATGGCTACACCTTC. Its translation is CASSTGGGNYGYTF.

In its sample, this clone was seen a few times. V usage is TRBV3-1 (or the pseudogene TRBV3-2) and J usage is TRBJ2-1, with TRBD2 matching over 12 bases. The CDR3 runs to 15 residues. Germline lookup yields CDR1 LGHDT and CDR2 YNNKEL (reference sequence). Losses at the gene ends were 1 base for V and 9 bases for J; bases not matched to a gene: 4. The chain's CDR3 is CASSQASGGAGEQFF. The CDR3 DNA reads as TGTGCCAGCAGCCAAGCTAGCGGGGGGGCGGGTGAGCAGTTCTTC.

The CDR3 region is CASRETGVRGTEAFF. The DNA of the CDR3 is TGTGCCAGCAGGGAGACAGGGGTGAGGGGCACTGAAGCTTTCTTT. The rearrangement joins TRBV6-5 to TRBJ1-1, with 8 bases lining up with TRBD1. The junction had 10 bases not matched to a gene; V was cut back by 6 bases and J by 4 bases. Germline CDR1 is MNHEY and CDR2 is SVGAGI. The CDR3 is 15 residues long.

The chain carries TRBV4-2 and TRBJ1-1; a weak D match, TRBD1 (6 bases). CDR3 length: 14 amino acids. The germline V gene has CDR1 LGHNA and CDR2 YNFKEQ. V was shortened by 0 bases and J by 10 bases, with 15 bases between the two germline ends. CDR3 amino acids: CASSQDGTKVVAFF. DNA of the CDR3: TGTGCCAGCAGCCAAGACGGGACAAAAGTTGTAGCTTTCTTT.

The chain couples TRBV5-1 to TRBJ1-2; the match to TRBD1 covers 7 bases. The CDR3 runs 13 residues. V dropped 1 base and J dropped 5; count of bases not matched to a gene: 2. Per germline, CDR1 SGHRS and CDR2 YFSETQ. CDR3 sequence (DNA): TGCGCCAGCAGCTTGCAGGGGGAGTATGGCTACACCTTC. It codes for CASSLQGEYGYTF.

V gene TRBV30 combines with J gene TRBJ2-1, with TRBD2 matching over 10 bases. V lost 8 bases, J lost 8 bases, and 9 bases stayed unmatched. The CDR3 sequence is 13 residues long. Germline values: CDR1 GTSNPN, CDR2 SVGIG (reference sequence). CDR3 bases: TGTGCCGGACAGCGGGGGGGCGGGTATGAGCAGTTCTTC. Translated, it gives CAGQRGGGYEQFF.

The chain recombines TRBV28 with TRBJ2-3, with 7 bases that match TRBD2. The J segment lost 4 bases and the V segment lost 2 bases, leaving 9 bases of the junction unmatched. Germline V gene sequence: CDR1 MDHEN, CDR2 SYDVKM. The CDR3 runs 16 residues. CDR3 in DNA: TGTGCCAGCAGTTTACTAGCGGTGACTAGCCCAGATACGCAGTATTTT. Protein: CASSLLAVTSPDTQYF.

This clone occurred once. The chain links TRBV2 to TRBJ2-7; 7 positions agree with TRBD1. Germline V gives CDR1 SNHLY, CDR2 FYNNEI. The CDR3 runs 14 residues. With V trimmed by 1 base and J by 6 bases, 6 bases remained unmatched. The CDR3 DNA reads TGTGCCAGCAGTGAAGATCGAACAGGGGTCGAGCAGTACTTC. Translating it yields CASSEDRTGVEQYF.

The CDR3 DNA is TGCGCCAGCAGCAAAGGACAGGGAACCTACGAGCAGTACTTC. Amino acids: CASSKGQGTYEQYF. The chain carries TRBV5-1 and TRBJ2-7, with 8 bases matching TRBD1. V lost 4 bases, J lost 2 bases, and 5 bases stayed unmatched. Per germline, CDR1 SGHRS and CDR2 YFSETQ. The CDR3 spans 14 residues. Filled out from reference TRBV5-1 and TRBJ2-7, the complete variable domain reads KAGVTQTPRYLIKTRGQQVTLSCSPISGHRSVSWYQQTPGQGLQFLFEYFSETQRNKGNFPGRFSGRQFSNSRSEMNVSTLELGDSALYLCASSKGQGTYEQYFGPGTRLTVT.

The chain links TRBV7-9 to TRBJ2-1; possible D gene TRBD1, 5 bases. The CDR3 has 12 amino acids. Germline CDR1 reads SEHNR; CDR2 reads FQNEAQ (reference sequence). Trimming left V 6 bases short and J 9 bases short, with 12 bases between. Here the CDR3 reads CASSMQGSEQFF. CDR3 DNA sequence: TGTGCCAGCAGTATGCAGGGTTCTGAGCAGTTCTTC.

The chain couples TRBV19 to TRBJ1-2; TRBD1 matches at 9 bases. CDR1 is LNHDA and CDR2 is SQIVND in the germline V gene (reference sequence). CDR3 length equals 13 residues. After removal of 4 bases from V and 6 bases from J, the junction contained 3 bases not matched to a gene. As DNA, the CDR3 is TGTGCCAGTAGTAACAGGGGGCGAGATGGCTACACCTTC. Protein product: CASSNRGRDGYTF.

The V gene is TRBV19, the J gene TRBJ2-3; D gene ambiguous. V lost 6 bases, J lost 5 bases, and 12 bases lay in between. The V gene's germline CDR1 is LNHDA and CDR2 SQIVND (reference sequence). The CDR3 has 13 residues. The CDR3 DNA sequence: TGTGCCAGTAGGTATTTTGGAGAAGATACGCAGTATTTT. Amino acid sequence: CASRYFGEDTQYF.

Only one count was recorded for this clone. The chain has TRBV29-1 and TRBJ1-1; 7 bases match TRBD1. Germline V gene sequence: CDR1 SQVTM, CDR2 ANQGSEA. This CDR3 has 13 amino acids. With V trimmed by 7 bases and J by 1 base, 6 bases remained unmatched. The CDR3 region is CSGRQGRNTEAFF. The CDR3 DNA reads TGCAGCGGCAGACAGGGTAGGAACACTGAAGCTTTCTTT.

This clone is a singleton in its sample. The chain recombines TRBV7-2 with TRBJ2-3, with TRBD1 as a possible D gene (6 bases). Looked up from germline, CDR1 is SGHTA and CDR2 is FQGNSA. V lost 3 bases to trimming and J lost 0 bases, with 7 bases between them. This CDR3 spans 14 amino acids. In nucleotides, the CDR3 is TGTGCCAGCAGCTTGGACAGAAGCACAGATACGCAGTATTTT. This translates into CASSLDRSTDTQYF.

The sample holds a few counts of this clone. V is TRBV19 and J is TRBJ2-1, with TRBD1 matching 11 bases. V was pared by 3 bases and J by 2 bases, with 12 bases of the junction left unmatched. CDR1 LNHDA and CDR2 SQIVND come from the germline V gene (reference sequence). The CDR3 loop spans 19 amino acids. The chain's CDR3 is CASSIRGQGAISTYNEQFF. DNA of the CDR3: TGTGCCAGTAGTATCCGAGGACAGGGGGCGATTTCCACCTACAATGAGCAGTTCTTC.

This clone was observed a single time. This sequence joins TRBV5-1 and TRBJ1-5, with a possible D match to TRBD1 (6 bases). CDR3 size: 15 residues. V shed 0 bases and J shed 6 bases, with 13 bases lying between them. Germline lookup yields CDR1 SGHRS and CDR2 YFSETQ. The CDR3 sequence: CASSLGDIGGQPQHF. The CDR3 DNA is TGCGCCAGCAGCTTGGGGGACATTGGAGGTCAGCCCCAGCATTTT.

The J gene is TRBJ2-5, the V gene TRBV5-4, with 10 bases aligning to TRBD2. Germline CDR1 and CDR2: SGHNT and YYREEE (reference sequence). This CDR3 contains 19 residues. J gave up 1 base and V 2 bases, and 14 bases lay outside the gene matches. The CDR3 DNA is TGTGCCAGCAGCTTAATCGCAGGGGGAGCGGGGGGGCGCCAAGAGACCCAGTACTTC. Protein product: CASSLIAGGAGGRQETQYF.

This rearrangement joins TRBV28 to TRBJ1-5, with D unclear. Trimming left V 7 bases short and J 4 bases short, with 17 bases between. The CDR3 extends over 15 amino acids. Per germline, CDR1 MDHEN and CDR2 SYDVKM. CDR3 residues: CASMKLGVPNQPQHF. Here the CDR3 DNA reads TGTGCCAGCATGAAGCTCGGGGTCCCTAATCAGCCCCAGCATTTT.